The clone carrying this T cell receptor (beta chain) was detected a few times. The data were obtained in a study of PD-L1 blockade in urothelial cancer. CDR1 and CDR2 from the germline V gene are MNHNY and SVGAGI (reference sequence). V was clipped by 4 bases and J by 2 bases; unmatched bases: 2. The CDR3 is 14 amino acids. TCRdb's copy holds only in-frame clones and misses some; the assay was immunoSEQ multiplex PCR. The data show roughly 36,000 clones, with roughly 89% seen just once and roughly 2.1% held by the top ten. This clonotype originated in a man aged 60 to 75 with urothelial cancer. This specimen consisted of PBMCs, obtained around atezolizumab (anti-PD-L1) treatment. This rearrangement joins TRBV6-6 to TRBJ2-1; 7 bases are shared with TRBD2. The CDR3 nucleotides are TGTGCCAGCAGTTCTAGCGGCCCCTACAATGAGCAGTTCTTC. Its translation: CASSSSGPYNEQFF.